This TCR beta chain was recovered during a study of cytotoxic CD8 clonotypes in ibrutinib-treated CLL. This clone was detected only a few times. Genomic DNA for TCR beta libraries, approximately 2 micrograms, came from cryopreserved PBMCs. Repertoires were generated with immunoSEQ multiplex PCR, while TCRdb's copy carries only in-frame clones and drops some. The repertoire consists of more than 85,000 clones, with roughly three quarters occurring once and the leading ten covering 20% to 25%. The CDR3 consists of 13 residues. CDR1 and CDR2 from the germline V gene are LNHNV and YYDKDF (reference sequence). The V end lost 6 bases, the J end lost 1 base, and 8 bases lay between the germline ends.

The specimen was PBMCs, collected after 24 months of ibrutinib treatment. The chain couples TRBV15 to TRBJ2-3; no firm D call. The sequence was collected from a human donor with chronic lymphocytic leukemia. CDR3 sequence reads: CATRVDGTDTQYF. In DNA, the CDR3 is TGTGCCACCAGGGTAGATGGCACAGATACGCAGTATTTT.